This T cell receptor (beta chain) was sequenced for a study of tumor and adjacent non-tumor tissue in lung cancer. The wider study: Aged 31 to 76 years, patients included more than nine men and a few women with stage I to III disease.

Germline lookup yields CDR1 PRHDT and CDR2 FYEKMQ (reference sequence). The V end was cut by 3 bases, the J end by 1 base, with 6 bases between. This CDR3 comprises 13 residues. The template was RNA from unsorted bulk tissue. This non-tumor lung sample came from over 3 cm beyond the tumor edge. Comment on this clonotype: Its antigen is as yet unknown.

TCRbeta libraries were built with three rounds of nested PCR, modified from ARM-PCR. Each CDR3 protein gets one entry after TCRdb re-called the multiplex PCR reads with MiXCR. The sample yields 60,000 to 70,000 distinct CDR3 sequences, 65% to 80% seen once. Study-wide results and caveats: Patients with more diverse tumor TCRs had worse survival.

The sequence was obtained from a man in his fifties or sixties with non-small cell lung cancer. The sample comprised distant non-tumor lung tissue. The V and J genes are TRBV13 and TRBJ1-1; D is uncertain. CDR3 sequence reads: CASSFARNTEAFF. The CDR3 coding sequence is TGTGCCAGCAGCTTCGCTCGGAACACTGAAGCTTTCTTT.